This T cell receptor beta chain was sequenced during a study of T cells in Graves' hyperthyroidism and ophthalmopathy. Using RNA transcripts as the source, TCR beta CDR3 regions were amplified. HTBI primers were employed in a first-round RT-PCR of the TCR CDR3. TCRdb reprocessed the multiplex PCR reads with MiXCR, giving one entry per CDR3 protein. Of fewer than 900,000 distinct CDR3 sequences listed, 15% to 20% were seen once; the top ten hold approximately 8%. The germline V gene has CDR1 SGHTA and CDR2 FQGNSA. Trimming cost V 3 bases and J 5 bases, with 5 bases left between them. The length of the CDR3 is 12 residues.

This chain links TRBV7-2 with TRBJ1-5; D ambiguous. The receptor was derived from a man aged 18 to 35 with Graves' hyperthyroidism. Material: blood. The CDR3, as DNA: TGTGCCAGCAGCTTCCCCTATCAGCCCCAGCATTTT. It codes for CASSFPYQPQHF.